Shown below are 30 T cell receptor beta chains from a single sample sequenced in a study of PD-L1 blockade in urothelial cancer. Repertoires were generated with immunoSEQ multiplex PCR, while TCRdb's copy carries only in-frame clones and drops some. The sample consists of tens of thousands of clones, around 87% of them appearing once. Sample: PBMCs, taken around atezolizumab (anti-PD-L1) treatment. All receptors derive from a woman in her seventies with urothelial cancer.

The V gene is TRBV15, the J gene TRBJ2-1; a weak D match, TRBD2 (6 bases). Per the germline V gene, CDR1 is LNHNV and CDR2 is YYDKDF (reference sequence). Between the trimmed V and J ends, which lost 0 bases and 5 bases, there was a span of 14 bases. The CDR3 contains 16 residues. This CDR3 is CATSREGTSTDNEQFF. CDR3 bases: TGTGCCACCAGCAGAGAGGGAACTAGCACGGACAATGAGCAGTTCTTC.

The chain joins TRBV7-7 to TRBJ2-1; tentative D call: TRBD2 (6 bases). This CDR3 is built from 14 residues. Between the trimmed V and J ends, which lost 5 bases and 7 bases, there was a span of 15 bases. The germline V gene has CDR1 SSHAT and CDR2 FNYEAQ (reference sequence). CDR3 amino acids: CASSPSGGENEQFF. The CDR3 DNA reads as TGTGCCAGCAGCCCATCGGGCGGGGAAAATGAGCAGTTCTTC.

V gene TRBV7-3 combines with J gene TRBJ2-3, with 7 nucleotides matching TRBD2. This CDR3 region has 12 residues. J lost 6 bases, V lost 5 bases, and 2 bases had no gene match. Germline assignment: CDR1 SGHTA and CDR2 FQGTGA. The CDR3 coding sequence is TGTGCCAGCAGCCCCGGGGGGGATACGCAGTATTTT. Translation gives CASSPGGDTQYF. The complete variable domain, with remaining parts taken from reference TRBV7-3 and TRBJ2-3, reads GAGVSQTPSNKVTEKGKYVELRCDPISGHTALYWYRQSLGQGPEFLIYFQGTGAADDSGLPNDRFFAVRPEGSVSTLKIQRTERGDSAVYLCASSPGGDTQYFGPGTRLTVL.

V usage is TRBV5-1 and J usage is TRBJ2-7; TRBD1 agrees at 12 bases. The V and J ends lost 1 base and 5 bases, in that order; junction bases with no gene match: 7. The CDR3 consists of 16 residues. Germline-derived CDR1 and CDR2 are SGHRS and YFSETQ. CDR3 loop: CASSLSLGQGADEQYF. The CDR3 DNA reads as TGCGCCAGCAGCTTGTCCCTGGGACAGGGGGCCGACGAGCAGTACTTC.

The rearrangement joins TRBV4-2 to TRBJ1-3, with TRBD1 as a possible D gene (5 bases). CDR1 and CDR2 (germline): LGHNA, YNFKEQ. The ends were cut back, 0 bases at V and 3 bases at J, with 12 bases in the middle. The CDR3 spans 16 residues. CDR3 in DNA: TGTGCCAGCAGCCAAGAAGCCAAGGGGCTTGGAAACACCATATATTTT. This gives the protein CASSQEAKGLGNTIYF.

The rearrangement uses TRBV2 and TRBJ2-5; D perhaps matches TRBD1 (6 bases). This CDR3 has 12 residues. Germline V gene data show CDR1 as SNHLY and CDR2 as FYNNEI. Between the trimmed V and J ends, which lost 4 bases and 4 bases, there was a span of 7 bases. In DNA, the CDR3 is TGTGCCAGCAGTGCAGGGGTAGAGACCCAGTACTTC. Protein product: CASSAGVETQYF.

The J gene is TRBJ2-7, the V gene TRBV4-1; possibly TRBD1 for D (5 bases). Trimming shortened V by 2 bases and J by 0 bases, and 11 bases separated the two germline ends. The CDR3 totals 15 residues. Per the germline V gene, CDR1 is MGHRA and CDR2 is YSYEKL. The CDR3 nucleotides are TGCGCCAGCAGCCAATCAACAGGTAACTCCTACGAGCAGTACTTC. This gives the protein CASSQSTGNSYEQYF.

V and J are TRBV10-3 and TRBJ2-1, with D perhaps matching TRBD2 (5 bases). The CDR3 consists of 15 residues. CDR1 is ENHRY and CDR2 is SYGVKD in the germline V gene. The germline V and J ends were trimmed by 3 bases and 5 bases, with 14 bases remaining between them. The DNA of the CDR3 is TGTGCCATCAGTGACACTAGTAAAGACCACAATGAGCAGTTCTTC. It translates to CAISDTSKDHNEQFF.

The chain has TRBV6-5 and TRBJ2-3, with D tentatively TRBD1 (6 bases). V was pared by 0 bases and J by 2 bases, with 6 bases between. The CDR3 contains 14 residues. Germline CDR1 MNHEY, CDR2 SVGAGI. This CDR3 reads CASSYSGATDTQYF. The DNA of the CDR3 is TGTGCCAGCAGTTACTCGGGGGCCACAGATACGCAGTATTTT.

J is TRBJ1-5 and V is TRBV10-2; D is perhaps TRBD1 (5 bases). V was trimmed by 6 bases and J by 1 base, leaving 10 bases between them. CDR3 size: 14 residues. Germline CDR1 WSHSY, CDR2 SAAADI. The CDR3 region has the DNA TGCGCCAGCAGGCAGGGCCGAAGCAATCAGCCCCAGCATTTT. Residues: CASRQGRSNQPQHF.

V and J are TRBV2 and TRBJ2-4, with 14 positions matching TRBD2. This CDR3 spans 19 amino acids. V was clipped by 3 bases and J by 1 base; unmatched bases: 8. Germline lookup yields CDR1 SNHLY and CDR2 FYNNEI. The CDR3 region is CASSDGGLAGVGAKNIQYF. DNA of the CDR3: TGTGCCAGCAGTGACGGGGGACTAGCGGGAGTGGGGGCCAAAAACATTCAGTACTTC.

The rearrangement links TRBV6-1 to TRBJ2-7; 9 nucleotides align to TRBD1. The CDR3 has 15 residues. Trimming at V came to 6 bases and at J to 4 bases, leaving 10 bases not matched to a gene. The germline V gene encodes CDR1 MNHNS and CDR2 SASEGT. The CDR3 loop reads CASSAITGGSYEQYF. In nucleotides, the CDR3 is TGTGCCAGCAGCGCAATTACAGGGGGCTCGTACGAGCAGTACTTC.

The chain combines TRBV25-1 with TRBJ2-2, with TRBD2 matching 11 bases. CDR3 length: 15 residues. Germline loops: CDR1 MGHDK, CDR2 SYGVNS. V dropped 5 bases and J dropped 6; count of bases not matched to a gene: 5. The chain's CDR3 is CASSTSGSIAGELFF. The CDR3 nucleotides read TGTGCCAGCAGTACTAGCGGGAGTATTGCCGGGGAGCTGTTTTTT.

This clone was seen only once. The V call is TRBV29-1, the J call TRBJ1-5; D remains ambiguous. This CDR3 contains 13 residues. Germline assignment: CDR1 SQVTM and CDR2 ANQGSEA. V was clipped by 6 bases and J by 2 bases, with 11 bases between them. As DNA, the CDR3 is TGCAGCGTCGCGGTCTCGGGCAATCAGCCCCAGCATTTT. It specifies CSVAVSGNQPQHF.

This clone was recorded once. This chain links TRBV5-1 with TRBJ2-1, with 13 bases aligning to TRBD2. V trimming: 4 bases; J trimming: 9 bases; junction bases outside the gene matches: 4. Germline V gives CDR1 SGHRS, CDR2 YFSETQ. The CDR3 runs 14 residues. This chain's CDR3 is CASSGTSGRAEQFF. CDR3 nucleotide sequence: TGCGCCAGCAGCGGTACTAGCGGGAGGGCTGAGCAGTTCTTC.

The gene calls are TRBV5-1 and TRBJ1-3; D perhaps matches TRBD1 (5 bases). V lost 0 bases, J lost 5 bases, and 9 bases lay in between. CDR3 length: 14 residues. Germline CDR1 is SGHRS and CDR2 is YFSETQ. The CDR3 sequence is CASSLVPGRNTIYF. In nucleotides, the CDR3 is TGCGCCAGCAGCTTGGTACCAGGGCGAAACACCATATATTTT.

V gene TRBV5-1 combines with J gene TRBJ2-3; 8 nucleotides agree with TRBD2. V lost 2 bases to trimming and J lost 6 bases; unmatched junction nucleotides: 8. Germline V gene sequence: CDR1 SGHRS, CDR2 YFSETQ. This CDR3 is 15 amino acids long. The CDR3 bases are TGCGCCAGCAGCTTCTCAGCGGGAGACGCTGATACGCAGTATTTT. It encodes CASSFSAGDADTQYF.

The chain recombines TRBV6-6 with TRBJ1-5, with 8 bases aligning to TRBD1. Germline assignment: CDR1 MNHNY and CDR2 SVGAGI (reference sequence). V lost 5 bases to trimming and J lost 5 bases; unmatched junction nucleotides: 8. The CDR3 has 15 amino acids. The CDR3 protein is CASSKPNRGDQPQHF. The DNA for the CDR3 is TGTGCCAGCAGTAAACCTAACAGGGGGGATCAGCCCCAGCATTTT.

This clone was seen only once. The chain is built from TRBV6-1 and TRBJ1-4; perhaps TRBD1 as D (5 bases). Per the germline V gene, CDR1 is MNHNS and CDR2 is SASEGT. There are 15 residues in the CDR3. Trimming shortened V by 4 bases and J by 7 bases, and 16 bases separated the two germline ends. The CDR3 is CASSVGGGRVEKLFF. For the CDR3, the DNA is TGTGCCAGCAGTGTGGGGGGGGGTCGAGTTGAAAAACTGTTTTTT.

The chain has TRBV5-1 and TRBJ1-5; D is perhaps TRBD1 (6 bases). Trimming shortened V by 0 bases and J by 3 bases, and 13 bases separated the two germline ends. The germline V gene encodes CDR1 SGHRS and CDR2 YFSETQ. The CDR3 totals 16 residues. The CDR3 sequence is CASSLVPLGANQPQHF. The CDR3 region has the DNA TGCGCCAGCAGCTTGGTACCCCTGGGGGCCAATCAGCCCCAGCATTTT.

The rearrangement uses TRBV7-2 and TRBJ2-7, with TRBD1 matching 7 bases. Germline V gene data show CDR1 as SGHTA and CDR2 as FQGNSA. This CDR3 is 15 amino acids long. Losses at the gene ends were 3 bases for V and 3 bases for J; bases not matched to a gene: 8. The CDR3 bases are TGTGCCAGCAGCTTCGCTTCTCCAGGGGGCTACGAGCAGTACTTC. Protein sequence: CASSFASPGGYEQYF. The whole variable domain, filled in from reference TRBV7-2 and TRBJ2-7, reads GAGVSQSPSNKVTEKGKDVELRCDPISGHTALYWYRQSLGQGLEFLIYFQGNSAPDKSGLPSDRFSAERTGGSVSTLTIQRTQQEDSAVYLCASSFASPGGYEQYFGPGTRLTVT.

The V call is TRBV6-1, the J call TRBJ1-2; 7 positions agree with TRBD1. Germline assignment: CDR1 MNHNS and CDR2 SASEGT. The CDR3 is 16 amino acids. Trimming removed 1 base from V and 6 bases from J; junction bases left unmatched: 11. The CDR3 region is CASSEDRAGGRHGYTF. The CDR3 DNA is TGTGCCAGCAGTGAAGATAGGGCAGGGGGTCGTCATGGCTACACCTTC.

The CDR3, as DNA: TGTGCCAGCAGATTCCGGGACAGGGCCACCATATATTTT. Residues: CASRFRDRATIYF. V is TRBV7-9 and J is TRBJ1-3; TRBD1 matches 9 bases. Germline V gives CDR1 SEHNR, CDR2 FQNEAQ (reference sequence). The CDR3 consists of 13 residues. The V and J ends lost 6 bases and 9 bases, in that order; junction bases with no gene match: 6.

Only one count was recorded for this clone. This rearrangement joins TRBV7-3 to TRBJ2-7, with D possibly being TRBD1 (6 bases). Germline CDR1 SGHTA, CDR2 FQGTGA. V dropped 5 bases and J dropped 2 bases, with 16 bases sitting between them. The CDR3 extends over 15 amino acids. The CDR3 is CASSPDRQKTYEQYF. CDR3 in DNA: TGTGCCAGCAGCCCCGACAGGCAAAAAACCTACGAGCAGTACTTC.

The V call is TRBV5-1, the J call TRBJ1-1; 7 bases map to TRBD1. Per the germline V gene, CDR1 is SGHRS and CDR2 is YFSETQ. This CDR3 spans 13 amino acids. After removal of 3 bases from V and 8 bases from J, the junction contained 7 bases not matched to a gene. The CDR3: CASSWGQPTEAFF. CDR3 DNA: TGCGCCAGCAGCTGGGGACAGCCAACCGAAGCTTTCTTT.

V usage is TRBV18 and J usage is TRBJ2-7; the D is unclear. V was trimmed by 3 bases and J by 6 bases, leaving 15 bases between them. The CDR3 totals 14 residues. Germline V gene data show CDR1 as KGHSH and CDR2 as LQKENI. The CDR3 spells CASSPKSTELEQYF. The CDR3 DNA is TGTGCCAGCTCACCCAAGTCGACTGAACTCGAGCAGTACTTC. Full variable domain (missing parts from reference TRBV18 and TRBJ2-7): NAGVMQNPRHLVRRRGQEARLRCSPMKGHSHVYWYRQLPEEGLKFMVYLQKENIIDESGMPKERFSAEFPKEGPSILRIQQVVRGDSAAYFCASSPKSTELEQYFGPGTRLTVT.

The CDR3 reads CASTAQGSSYEQYF. The CDR3 coding sequence is TGCGCCAGCACCGCACAGGGTTCCTCCTACGAGCAGTACTTC. J is TRBJ2-7 and V is TRBV4-1, with D possibly matching TRBD1 (6 bases). There are 14 residues in the CDR3. CDR1 is MGHRA and CDR2 is YSYEKL in the germline V gene. V was shortened by 7 bases and J by 0 bases, with 13 bases between the two germline ends.

This chain connects TRBV13 to TRBJ2-1, with 10 bases matching TRBD1. CDR3 size: 14 residues. The J segment lost 7 bases and the V segment lost 5 bases, leaving 5 bases of the junction unmatched. Per the germline V gene, CDR1 is PRHDT and CDR2 is FYEKMQ (reference sequence). The CDR3 is CASSLRTGGNEQFF. The CDR3 DNA follows: TGTGCCAGCAGCCTAAGGACAGGGGGTAATGAGCAGTTCTTC.

This chain uses TRBV6-5 with TRBJ2-5; D not certain. Trimming took off 8 bases at V and 5 bases at J, with 12 bases between the two ends. CDR1 MNHEY and CDR2 SVGAGI come from the germline V gene. The CDR3 loop spans 12 amino acids. CDR3: CASRDTTETQYF. The CDR3 bases are TGTGCCAGCCGCGACACGACGGAGACCCAGTACTTC.

The chain couples TRBV20-1 to TRBJ1-1; D not resolved. This CDR3 contains 10 residues. CDR1 and CDR2 (germline): DFQATT, SNEGSKA (reference sequence). V was shortened by 6 bases and J by 3 bases, with 5 bases between the two germline ends. CDR3 coding DNA: TGCAGTGCCGTCCACACTGAAGCTTTCTTT. It specifies CSAVHTEAFF.